This T cell receptor beta chain was profiled in a study of human T cells and chemical hapten exposure. Study context: An area of 2 cm by around 2 cm on upper inner arm skin received 2% DPC for sensitization. TCR yields per sample varied, mainly owing to small pooled library volume differences.

Specified time point: pre-sensitization, week 0. Treatment noted: therapeutic diphenylcyclopropenone sensitization with weekly scalp DPC. Study-wide points: Unchanged with DPC sensitization were TCRs above 1 in 1000 frequency.

Library preparation tagged each individual cDNA molecule with a unique molecular identifier. TCRdb reprocessed the RACE reads with MiXCR, giving one entry per CDR3 protein. The sample comprises about 68,000 distinct CDR3 sequences, over 9.5% of which are singletons, and 5.2% rests with the top ten. With regard to this clonotype: Antigen: not known.

The V segment lost 6 bases and the J segment 7 bases; nucleotides outside the gene matches: 3. The CDR3 loop spans 13 amino acids. V gene TRBV12-3 or TRBV12-4 combines with J gene TRBJ1-6, with TRBD1 identical over 7 bases. The input for sequencing was whole blood, taken in connection with sensitization to the hapten diphenylcyclopropenone (DPC). The receptor was isolated from a woman aged 45-65 years with alopecia areata. Some clones in this sample may be carry-over from other donors' samples. CDR3 sequence (DNA): TGTGCCAGCAGGGACAGGAGGAATTCACCCCTCCACTTT. Translation: CASRDRRNSPLHF.